What follows are 29 T cell receptor beta chains derived from one specimen sequenced in a study of cytomegalovirus exposure and HLA in healthy donors. The PCR was carried out with 60 Vbeta primers and 13 Jbeta primers. The method was immunoSEQ multiplex PCR; TCRdb's version includes in-frame clones alone and lacks a portion of them. The sample has 95,000 to 110,000 clones; over 60% are singletons. Material: PBMCs. These receptors all stem from a male donor in good health and CMV-seronegative.

The rearrangement links TRBV6-5 to TRBJ1-3; D is possibly TRBD1 (5 bases). V lost 5 bases and J 0 bases, leaving 8 bases between the germline ends. The CDR3 runs to 14 residues. Germline values: CDR1 MNHEY, CDR2 SVGAGI. The CDR3 is CASSETDSGNTIYF. CDR3 sequence (DNA): TGTGCCAGCAGTGAGACAGACTCTGGAAACACCATATATTTT.

This clone was found a few times. V and J are TRBV4-1 and TRBJ1-1; 8 nucleotides match TRBD1. The CDR3 is 15 amino acids. Germline V gene data show CDR1 as MGHRA and CDR2 as YSYEKL. The J segment lost 2 bases and the V segment lost 1 base, leaving 3 bases of the junction unmatched. The CDR3 sequence: CASSQGQGPNTEAFF. For the CDR3, the DNA is TGCGCCAGCAGCCAAGGACAGGGGCCTAACACTGAAGCTTTCTTT.

The chain joins TRBV7-8 to TRBJ1-1; tentative D call: TRBD1 (6 bases). The ends were cut back, 4 bases at V and 9 bases at J, with 12 bases in the middle. In germline, CDR1 is SGHVS, CDR2 FQNEAQ. The CDR3 consists of 12 residues. The CDR3 DNA follows: TGTGCCAGCAGCTCAGACAGGTTCCAAGCTTTCTTT. It yields the protein CASSSDRFQAFF.

The chain couples TRBV28 to TRBJ2-4; tentative D call: TRBD1 (5 bases). Germline assignment: CDR1 MDHEN and CDR2 SYDVKM. V was clipped by 5 bases and J by 0 bases, with 20 bases between them. The length of the CDR3 is 18 residues. CDR3: CASSLTGQGSLAKNIQYF. The CDR3 coding sequence is TGTGCCAGCAGTCTAACAGGCCAGGGCTCTTTAGCCAAAAACATTCAGTACTTC.

This clone was detected only once. The chain is built from TRBV6-1 and TRBJ2-7, with TRBD2 as a possible D gene (7 bases). The CDR3 has 15 residues. Germline V CDR1 and CDR2: MNHNS, SASEGT. The V end was cut by 1 base, the J end by 3 bases, with 13 bases between. The CDR3 coding sequence is TGTGCCAGCAGTGAAGGAGGGGGGGGGCTCTACGAGCAGTACTTC. As protein: CASSEGGGGLYEQYF.

The CDR3 is CASSLKVGQDGYTF. The CDR3 DNA follows: TGTGCCAGCAGCTTAAAGGTTGGTCAGGATGGCTACACCTTC. V is TRBV7-2 and J is TRBJ1-2, with D hard to call. Germline CDR1 and CDR2: SGHTA and FQGNSA. This CDR3 has 14 residues. The V gene lost 2 bases and the J gene lost 6 bases, with 13 bases spanning the gap. The entire variable domain, with the rest obtained from reference TRBV7-2 and TRBJ1-2, is as follows: GAGVSQSPSNKVTEKGKDVELRCDPISGHTALYWYRQSLGQGLEFLIYFQGNSAPDKSGLPSDRFSAERTGGSVSTLTIQRTQQEDSAVYLCASSLKVGQDGYTFGSGTRLTVV.

The CDR3 loop is CASSYGQGRLGYEQYF. The CDR3 DNA follows: TGTGCCAGCAGTTACGGACAGGGCCGCCTGGGGTACGAGCAGTACTTC. The chain is built from TRBV6-5 and TRBJ2-7; the match to TRBD1 covers 8 bases. Germline lookup yields CDR1 MNHEY and CDR2 SVGAGI. V lost 2 bases to trimming and J lost 4 bases; unmatched junction nucleotides: 10. The CDR3 extends over 16 amino acids.

The chain is built from TRBV11-2 and TRBJ2-1, with a weak D call TRBD1 (5 bases). The CDR3 has 12 amino acids. CDR1 is SGHAT and CDR2 is FQNNGV in the germline V gene. V dropped 4 bases and J dropped 9 bases, with 10 bases sitting between them. CDR3 sequence (DNA): TGTGCCAGCAGCTGGGCTAGGGGTGAGCAGTTCTTC. Its translation: CASSWARGEQFF.

V usage is TRBV19 and J usage is TRBJ1-1; D unresolved. V was pared by 1 base and J by 1 base, with 10 bases between. CDR3 size: 15 residues. The V gene's germline CDR1 is LNHDA and CDR2 SQIVND (reference sequence). CDR3 sequence: CASSIGVGWNTEAFF. Written as DNA, the CDR3 is TGTGCCAGTAGTATAGGAGTCGGGTGGAACACTGAAGCTTTCTTT.

V usage is TRBV19 and J usage is TRBJ2-2, with 8 bases lining up with TRBD1. Unmatched junction bases numbered 5, after V lost 1 base and J lost 1 base. The CDR3 length is 17 residues. Germline V gene data show CDR1 as LNHDA and CDR2 as SQIVND (reference sequence). The CDR3 bases are TGTGCCAGTAGTATAGTCGGGACAGGAAAGAACACCGGGGAGCTGTTTTTT. This encodes CASSIVGTGKNTGELFF. Looking up the rest from reference TRBV19 and TRBJ2-2 gives the full variable domain: DGGITQSPKYLFRKEGQNVTLSCEQNLNHDAMYWYRQDPGQGLRLIYYSQIVNDFQKGDIAEGYSVSREKKESFPLTVTSAQKNPTAFYLCASSIVGTGKNTGELFFGEGSRLTVL.

The chain has TRBV27 and TRBJ1-4; no definite D call. The germline V gene has CDR1 MNHEY and CDR2 SMNVEV (reference sequence). CDR3 length: 15 residues. V lost 5 bases to trimming and J lost 0 bases, with 10 bases between them. CDR3 DNA sequence: TGTGCCAGCAGTGAACAACGTGCAACTAATGAAAAACTGTTTTTT. It is translated as CASSEQRATNEKLFF.

V usage is TRBV6-5 and J usage is TRBJ2-7; 9 bases are shared with TRBD1. Germline V CDR1 and CDR2: MNHEY, SVGAGI. V was pared by 5 bases and J by 6 bases, with 5 bases of the junction left unmatched. The CDR3 has 13 residues. CDR3 residues: CASSRDRAGEQYF. The CDR3 bases are TGTGCCAGCAGTCGGGACAGGGCGGGCGAGCAGTACTTC.

The J gene is TRBJ2-5, the V gene TRBV28, with TRBD1 matching 9 bases. V was pared by 4 bases and J by 5 bases, with 5 bases of the junction left unmatched. The CDR3 consists of 14 residues. Looked up from germline, CDR1 is MDHEN and CDR2 is SYDVKM. CDR3 coding DNA: TGTGCCAGCAGTTCGACAGGGGGTTGGGAGACCCAGTACTTC. This codes for CASSSTGGWETQYF. Full variable domain (outside the CDR3, taken from reference TRBV28 and TRBJ2-5): DVKVTQSSRYLVKRTGEKVFLECVQDMDHENMFWYRQDPGLGLRLIYFSYDVKMKEKGDIPEGYSVSREKKERFSLILESASTNQTSMYLCASSSTGGWETQYFGPGTRLLVL.

This clone has a handful of counts. CDR3 region: CASGLNYGYTF. CDR3 bases: TGTGCCAGCGGACTGAACTATGGCTACACCTTC. V is TRBV27 and J is TRBJ1-2; D not resolved. V shed 8 bases and J shed 2 bases, with 6 bases lying between them. CDR1 and CDR2 from the germline V gene are MNHEY and SMNVEV (reference sequence). The CDR3 contains 11 residues.

The chain links TRBV7-7 to TRBJ2-5, with 11 nucleotides matching TRBD2. CDR1 is SSHAT, CDR2 FNYEAQ, per germline (reference sequence). V gave up 2 bases and J gave up 5 bases; unmatched junction bases: 4. The CDR3 sequence is 15 residues long. The CDR3 DNA reads as TGTGCCAGCAGCTTAATAGCGGGAGGGGGTGAGACCCAGTACTTC. Its translation: CASSLIAGGGETQYF.

The chain combines TRBV6-6 with TRBJ2-1, with 7 bases lining up with TRBD2. CDR3 size: 14 residues. CDR1 MNHNY and CDR2 SVGAGI come from the germline V gene (reference sequence). The V segment lost 8 bases and the J segment 8 bases; nucleotides outside the gene matches: 12. The CDR3 reads CASHSGTALDEQFF. Written as DNA, the CDR3 is TGTGCCAGCCACAGCGGGACGGCCTTGGATGAGCAGTTCTTC.

The chain is built from TRBV4-1 and TRBJ1-5; 8 bases map to TRBD1. Germline CDR1 MGHRA, CDR2 YSYEKL. The junction had 5 bases not matched to a gene; V was cut back by 1 base and J by 6 bases. CDR3 size: 15 residues. The chain's CDR3 is CASSQVSGGSQPQHF. CDR3 in DNA: TGCGCCAGCAGCCAAGTGTCAGGGGGCAGTCAGCCCCAGCATTTT.

The chain combines TRBV28 with TRBJ2-3; D is uncertain. CDR3 length: 15 amino acids. Per germline, CDR1 MDHEN and CDR2 SYDVKM. V was pared by 5 bases and J by 0 bases, with 12 bases between. CDR3 sequence reads: CASSAPRRSTDTQYF. The CDR3 bases are TGTGCCAGCAGTGCCCCTCGCAGAAGCACAGATACGCAGTATTTT.

In its sample, this clone was seen once. The chain joins TRBV6-7 to TRBJ2-1; D unclear. TRBV6-7 is designated an ORF whose function remains uncertain. V was trimmed by 4 bases and J by 5 bases, leaving 9 bases between them. The CDR3 length is 13 residues. CDR3 in amino acids: CASSLGRDNEQFF. The CDR3 DNA reads as TGTGCCAGCAGTTTGGGCCGTGACAATGAGCAGTTCTTC.

The rearrangement joins TRBV6-1 to TRBJ2-1, with 9 nucleotides matching TRBD1. CDR3 length: 16 residues. The junction had 7 bases not matched to a gene; V was cut back by 3 bases and J by 4 bases. Germline V gene lookup returns CDR1 MNHNS and CDR2 SASEGT. CDR3 sequence reads: CASSDRPTGGYNEQFF. Here the CDR3 DNA reads TGTGCCAGCAGTGATAGGCCGACAGGGGGTTACAATGAGCAGTTCTTC.

The CDR3: CASSLGGTTDTQYF. In nucleotides, the CDR3 is TGCGCCAGCAGCTTGGGCGGGACCACAGATACGCAGTATTTT. V is TRBV5-1 and J is TRBJ2-3, with TRBD2 as a possible D gene (6 bases). CDR3 length equals 14 residues. V was trimmed by 0 bases and J by 2 bases, leaving 7 bases between them. The V gene's germline CDR1 is SGHRS and CDR2 YFSETQ. Looking up the rest from reference TRBV5-1 and TRBJ2-3 gives the full variable domain: KAGVTQTPRYLIKTRGQQVTLSCSPISGHRSVSWYQQTPGQGLQFLFEYFSETQRNKGNFPGRFSGRQFSNSRSEMNVSTLELGDSALYLCASSLGGTTDTQYFGPGTRLTVL.

J is TRBJ1-1 and V is TRBV28, with unresolved D. The germline CDR1 and CDR2 sequences are MDHEN and SYDVKM. The CDR3 consists of 14 residues. With 5 bases removed from V and 0 bases from J, the gap between germline ends came to 10 bases. CDR3 sequence: CASSLVNMNTEAFF. CDR3 DNA: TGTGCCAGCAGTCTAGTAAACATGAACACTGAAGCTTTCTTT.

The J gene is TRBJ2-4, the V gene TRBV27; tentative D call: TRBD2 (5 bases). Between the trimmed V and J ends, which lost 6 bases and 8 bases, there was a span of 23 bases. The CDR3 is made up of 16 amino acids. In germline, CDR1 is MNHEY, CDR2 SMNVEV (reference sequence). DNA of the CDR3: TGTGCCAGCAGCCCCAAGGAGGTTGTGGGGTTGGACATTCAGTACTTC. Its protein product is CASSPKEVVGLDIQYF.

This clone was counted between two and nine times. The chain employs TRBV7-2 and TRBJ1-2; D not resolved. CDR3 length: 14 amino acids. In germline, CDR1 is SGHTA, CDR2 FQGNSA. Between the trimmed V and J ends, which lost 0 bases and 5 bases, there was a span of 10 bases. The CDR3, as DNA: TGTGCCAGCAGCTTAGCTTCGGCAGGATATGGCTACACCTTC. Translation: CASSLASAGYGYTF.

The J gene is TRBJ1-3, the V gene TRBV6-5; 7 positions match TRBD1. Germline CDR1 and CDR2: MNHEY and SVGAGI. The ends lost 2 bases at V and 2 bases at J; junction bases unmatched: 0. The CDR3 has 14 residues. The CDR3 DNA reads TGTGCCAGCAGTTACGACAGGGCTGGAAACACCATATATTTT. It yields the protein CASSYDRAGNTIYF.

This clone was counted between two and nine times. Written as DNA, the CDR3 is TGTGCCAGCAGCTTAAGCAAGAACTACGAGCAGTACTTC. This sequence encodes CASSLSKNYEQYF. V gene TRBV7-6 combines with J gene TRBJ2-7; D remains unclear. In germline, CDR1 is SGHVS, CDR2 FNYEAQ. V lost 2 bases, J lost 3 bases, and 8 bases lay in between. This CDR3 has 13 residues.

The genes are TRBV2 and TRBJ2-3, with 7 bases identical to TRBD1. With V trimmed by 9 bases and J by 0 bases, 9 bases remained unmatched. Germline V gene sequence: CDR1 SNHLY, CDR2 FYNNEI. CDR3 length: 15 amino acids. CDR3 sequence (DNA): TGTGCCAGTTACAGGGGCGACACTAGCACAGATACGCAGTATTTT. This gives the protein CASYRGDTSTDTQYF.

The rearrangement uses TRBV27 and TRBJ2-1; the match to TRBD2 covers 11 bases. Germline loops: CDR1 MNHEY, CDR2 SMNVEV (reference sequence). V was clipped by 3 bases and J by 9 bases; unmatched bases: 7. This CDR3 has 15 residues. The CDR3 sequence is CASSFIAGGLPEQFF. The DNA of the CDR3 is TGTGCCAGCAGTTTCATAGCGGGAGGGCTTCCTGAGCAGTTCTTC.

The chain carries TRBV7-7 and TRBJ2-1, with 7 bases lining up with TRBD2. From germline, CDR1 is SSHAT and CDR2 FNYEAQ (reference sequence). After removal of 5 bases from V and 5 bases from J, the junction contained 6 bases not matched to a gene. The CDR3 covers 14 residues. CDR3 sequence: CASSPGLDNNEQFF. CDR3 DNA: TGTGCCAGCAGCCCAGGACTAGACAACAATGAGCAGTTCTTC.